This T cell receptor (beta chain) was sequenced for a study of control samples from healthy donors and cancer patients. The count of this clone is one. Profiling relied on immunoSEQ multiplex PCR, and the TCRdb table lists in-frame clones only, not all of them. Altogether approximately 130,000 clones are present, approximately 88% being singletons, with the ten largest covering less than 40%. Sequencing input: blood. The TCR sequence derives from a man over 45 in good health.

The CDR3 here is CASSVEGMNTEAFF. DNA for the CDR3: TGTGCCAGCAGCGTGGAGGGAATGAACACTGAAGCTTTCTTT. This chain links TRBV9 with TRBJ1-1; the D is unclear. This CDR3 region has 14 residues. Germline loops: CDR1 SGDLS, CDR2 YYNGEE. Trimming pared 2 bases from V and 0 bases from J, leaving 8 bases between.